The subject of this entry is one T cell receptor beta chain. What it recognizes is unknown. The CDR3 consists of 14 residues. Germline V CDR1 and CDR2: DFQATT, SNEGSKA (reference sequence). The source of the sample is a study of blood T cells in healthy people across ages. Study-wide results and caveats: When one million T cells were used, diversity estimates were thought to be underestimates.

Isolated per sample were at least 7 million PBMCs. Sample-barcoded 5' priming and a J-beta primer mix drove a second PCR of roughly 6 to 12 cycles. TCRdb independently ran MiXCR on the 5' RACE reads; one entry per CDR3 protein. This table has about 690,000 distinct CDR3 sequences, 40% to 45% appearing once. The rearrangement uses TRBV20-1 and TRBJ2-5; TRBD1 aligns across 8 bases. The J call may not be correct, given that the DNA end is closer to TRBJ2-7. This sequence originates from an elderly man in good health. What was sequenced was blood. The CDR3 DNA is TGCAGTGCTGTTCAGGGGGCAGGTCGGAACGAGCAGTACTTC. It specifies CSAVQGAGRNEQYF.